Below are 25 T cell receptor beta chains sequenced from a single sample in a study of cytomegalovirus exposure and HLA in healthy donors (dated by TCRdb to 2016 to 2017). Receptors were amplified or captured by the immunoSEQ multiplex PCR assay. The multiplex PCR relied on a mix of 60 forward primers for TCR Vbeta segments and 13 reverse primers for TCR Jbeta segments. The source is immuneACCESS, and TCRdb retained only in-frame sequences with V and J called. Part of the clones is not carried over; for the studies checked, unresolved V genes explain less than half of this, and the remainder is unexplained. This sample has about 140,000 clones in its table, and 70% to 85% of those were observed once. The ten largest clones take up about 1.4% of the sample. The sequenced sample was PBMCs. The receptors derive from a man aged 30 to 45 in good health and CMV-seropositive.

This sequence joins TRBV6-6 and TRBJ2-5; the D gene is possibly TRBD1 (6 bases). Germline V CDR1 and CDR2: MNHNY, SVGAGI (reference sequence). V lost 2 bases and J lost 4, with 17 bases in between. This CDR3 has 16 residues. The CDR3 loop is CASSYGQGPLGETQYF. The CDR3 region has the DNA TGTGCCAGCAGTTACGGGCAGGGGCCGCTCGGAGAGACCCAGTACTTC.

The chain carries TRBV6-6 and TRBJ1-2; D is possibly TRBD1 (5 bases). In germline, CDR1 is MNHNY, CDR2 SVGAGI (reference sequence). The CDR3 length is 14 residues. Trimming cost V 7 bases and J 7 bases, with 19 bases left between them. The CDR3 region is CASILDLGRGGYTF. CDR3 DNA: TGTGCCAGCATTCTAGATTTGGGGAGGGGTGGCTACACCTTC.

On this clone: Other nucleotide sequences in the sample specify the same CDR3. This chain links TRBV9 with TRBJ2-3; D unclear. V shed 0 bases and J shed 1 base, with 9 bases lying between them. Per germline, CDR1 SGDLS and CDR2 YYNGEE. The CDR3 is made up of 15 amino acids. Here the CDR3 reads CASSVGGVGTDTQYF. Here the CDR3 DNA reads TGTGCCAGCAGCGTAGGCGGAGTTGGCACAGATACGCAGTATTTT.

This clone was found a few times. The chain links TRBV4-2 to TRBJ2-1; the match to TRBD1 covers 10 bases. The CDR3 sequence is 17 residues long. J gave up 6 bases and V 0 bases, and 8 bases lay outside the gene matches. Per the germline V gene, CDR1 is LGHNA and CDR2 is YNFKEQ. The CDR3 sequence: CASSQDPRDRGGNEQFF. CDR3 nucleotides: TGTGCCAGCAGCCAAGACCCCCGGGACAGGGGCGGCAATGAGCAGTTCTTC.

This rearrangement joins TRBV6-1 to TRBJ2-7; D perhaps matches TRBD1 (5 bases). V lost 5 bases and J lost 3, with 11 bases in between. There are 13 residues in the CDR3. Germline lookup yields CDR1 MNHNS and CDR2 SASEGT. The CDR3 is CASSPGSVYEQYF. The CDR3 DNA sequence: TGTGCCAGCAGTCCAGGGTCAGTCTACGAGCAGTACTTC.

The V and J genes are TRBV2 and TRBJ2-2, with 7 bases that match TRBD2. The CDR3 totals 14 residues. V was pared by 7 bases and J by 4 bases, with 6 bases of the junction left unmatched. Germline-derived CDR1 and CDR2 are SNHLY and FYNNEI. CDR3 loop: CASMAGVVTGELFF. For the CDR3, the DNA is TGTGCCAGCATGGCGGGAGTCGTCACCGGGGAGCTGTTTTTT.

This clone was counted once. The CDR3: CASSITSDGTGAYEQYF. The CDR3 region has the DNA TGTGCCAGTAGTATTACGAGTGACGGGACAGGGGCCTACGAGCAGTACTTC. V gene TRBV19 combines with J gene TRBJ2-7; TRBD1 agrees at 10 bases. The germline CDR1 and CDR2 sequences are LNHDA and SQIVND (reference sequence). After removal of 3 bases from V and 2 bases from J, the junction contained 10 bases not matched to a gene. CDR3 length: 17 amino acids. Based on the CDR3 plus reference TRBV19 and TRBJ2-7, the full variable domain is DGGITQSPKYLFRKEGQNVTLSCEQNLNHDAMYWYRQDPGQGLRLIYYSQIVNDFQKGDIAEGYSVSREKKESFPLTVTSAQKNPTAFYLCASSITSDGTGAYEQYFGPGTRLTVT.

This clone was detected ten times or more. The chain uses TRBV5-1 and TRBJ2-2; 8 positions match TRBD2. With 0 bases clipped from V and 6 bases from J, the junction kept 7 bases outside the gene matches. Looked up from germline, CDR1 is SGHRS and CDR2 is YFSETQ. The CDR3 covers 16 residues. The CDR3 reads CASSLGAGGGPGELFF. The CDR3 DNA is TGCGCCAGCAGCTTGGGGGCGGGAGGAGGCCCCGGGGAGCTGTTTTTT.

V and J are TRBV19 and TRBJ1-2; 8 positions agree with TRBD1. The CDR3 runs 16 residues. V shed 7 bases, J shed 4 bases, and the junction held 14 bases outside the gene matches. Germline values: CDR1 LNHDA, CDR2 SQIVND (reference sequence). This chain's CDR3 is CASTPGRAGGIYGYTF. CDR3 coding DNA: TGTGCCAGTACCCCAGGAAGGGCAGGGGGCATCTATGGCTACACCTTC. The whole variable domain, remainder taken from reference TRBV19 and TRBJ1-2, is DGGITQSPKYLFRKEGQNVTLSCEQNLNHDAMYWYRQDPGQGLRLIYYSQIVNDFQKGDIAEGYSVSREKKESFPLTVTSAQKNPTAFYLCASTPGRAGGIYGYTFGSGTRLTVV.

The chain combines TRBV11-3 with TRBJ2-1, with 9 bases fitting TRBD2. Germline loops: CDR1 SGHNT, CDR2 YENEEA. J lost 7 bases, V lost 0 bases, and 13 bases had no gene match. The CDR3 is 18 residues long. The CDR3 protein is CASSLEGSGGYMVNEQFF. CDR3 DNA sequence: TGTGCCAGCAGCTTAGAAGGTAGCGGGGGCTACATGGTGAATGAGCAGTTCTTC.

A single count supports this clone. The chain carries TRBV6-5 and TRBJ2-7; D possibly corresponds to TRBD1 (6 bases). Germline loops: CDR1 MNHEY, CDR2 SVGAGI. CDR3 length: 15 amino acids. The germline V and J ends were trimmed by 1 base and 0 bases, with 10 bases remaining between them. CDR3 DNA sequence: TGTGCCAGCAGTTACTGGGACACTAGCTCCTACGAGCAGTACTTC. Protein product: CASSYWDTSSYEQYF.

The rearrangement uses TRBV28 and TRBJ2-7; 10 bases map to TRBD2. The CDR3 runs to 17 residues. Trimming took 8 bases from V and 0 from J; bases not matched to a gene: 13. Germline assignment: CDR1 MDHEN and CDR2 SYDVKM. Here the CDR3 reads CASLQPMTSGYSYEQYF. The CDR3 DNA follows: TGTGCCAGCCTACAGCCCATGACTAGCGGGTACTCCTACGAGCAGTACTTC.

Only a few counts were recorded for this clone. This chain links TRBV19 with TRBJ2-3; D unresolved. The CDR3 consists of 14 residues. CDR1 and CDR2 from the germline V gene are LNHDA and SQIVND (reference sequence). Trimming shortened V by 5 bases and J by 0 bases, and 9 bases separated the two germline ends. The CDR3 region has the DNA TGTGCCAGTAGTGAGGCAACTAGCACAGATACGCAGTATTTT. Its protein is CASSEATSTDTQYF. Looking up the rest from reference TRBV19 and TRBJ2-3 gives the full variable domain: DGGITQSPKYLFRKEGQNVTLSCEQNLNHDAMYWYRQDPGQGLRLIYYSQIVNDFQKGDIAEGYSVSREKKESFPLTVTSAQKNPTAFYLCASSEATSTDTQYFGPGTRLTVL.

About this clone: Mismatch with germline at one junction end may stem from a read error. The chain links TRBV5-1 to TRBJ1-3; D is perhaps TRBD1 (6 bases). CDR3 length equals 15 residues. CDR1 SGHRS and CDR2 YFSETQ come from the germline V gene. The CDR3 spells CASSQTGTTGDTIYF. CDR3 in DNA: TGCGCCAGCAGCCAGACAGGCACGACTGGAGACACCATATATTTT.

This chain joins TRBV7-9 and TRBJ2-1; TRBD2 might be the D (5 bases). Germline CDR1 is SEHNR and CDR2 is FQNEAQ (reference sequence). This CDR3 is built from 15 residues. The V end lost 3 bases, the J end lost 0 bases, and 9 bases lay between the germline ends. CDR3 bases: TGTGCCAGCAGCTTCGGGGTGAGCTCCTACAATGAGCAGTTCTTC. It encodes CASSFGVSSYNEQFF.

The chain combines TRBV5-1 with TRBJ2-5; a possible D gene is TRBD2 (5 bases). From germline, CDR1 is SGHRS and CDR2 YFSETQ. Trimming took 3 bases from V and 2 from J, leaving 14 bases between them. This CDR3 spans 15 amino acids. For the CDR3, the DNA is TGCGCCAGCAGCTCGCAAGCCCGGGGTCAAGAGACCCAGTACTTC. This codes for CASSSQARGQETQYF.

This sequence joins TRBV6-1 and TRBJ1-4; 9 bases line up with TRBD1. Per the germline V gene, CDR1 is MNHNS and CDR2 is SASEGT. V was pared by 6 bases and J by 11 bases, with 7 bases of the junction left unmatched. The CDR3 covers 13 residues. The CDR3 DNA reads TGTGCCAGCAGCCCTGACAGGGGGACGAAACTGTTTTTT. Protein product: CASSPDRGTKLFF.

The J gene is TRBJ2-6, the V gene TRBV5-1, with TRBD2 matching 13 bases. Per germline, CDR1 SGHRS and CDR2 YFSETQ. Losses at the gene ends were 9 bases for V and 0 bases for J; bases not matched to a gene: 3. The CDR3 is made up of 16 amino acids. CDR3 DNA sequence: TGCGCCACCACTAGCGGGGGGGGCTCTGGGGCCAACGTCCTGACTTTC. Translating it yields CATTSGGGSGANVLTF.

This clone was counted between two and nine times. The J gene is TRBJ1-1, the V gene TRBV6-1, with D hard to call. CDR1 MNHNS and CDR2 SASEGT come from the germline V gene. V was clipped by 7 bases and J by 3 bases, with 9 bases between them. The CDR3 loop spans 12 amino acids. The CDR3 here is CASTRSYTEAFF. The CDR3 DNA follows: TGTGCCAGCACGCGAAGTTACACTGAAGCTTTCTTT.

The rearrangement uses TRBV27 and TRBJ2-7, with TRBD1 matching 7 bases. This CDR3 has 14 residues. The V segment lost 7 bases and the J segment 3 bases; nucleotides outside the gene matches: 9. The germline V gene has CDR1 MNHEY and CDR2 SMNVEV (reference sequence). CDR3 amino acids: CASKQGPLGYEQYF. CDR3 DNA sequence: TGTGCCAGCAAACAGGGGCCGCTTGGCTACGAGCAGTACTTC.

The V gene is TRBV15, the J gene TRBJ1-1; a possible D gene is TRBD1 (5 bases). Germline V gives CDR1 LNHNV, CDR2 YYDKDF (reference sequence). CDR3 size: 14 residues. The V gene lost 5 bases and the J gene lost 5 bases, with 15 bases spanning the gap. CDR3 DNA sequence: TGTGCCACCAGCCGGCCCCAAAGGGGTACTGAAGCTTTCTTT. Its translation is CATSRPQRGTEAFF. The whole variable domain, remainder taken from reference TRBV15 and TRBJ1-1, is DAMVIQNPRYQVTQFGKPVTLSCSQTLNHNVMYWYQQKSSQAPKLLFHYYDKDFNNEADTPDNFQSRRPNTSFCFLDIRSPGLGDTAMYLCATSRPQRGTEAFFGQGTRLTVV.

The chain combines TRBV4-1 with TRBJ2-3; 7 bases are a match to TRBD2. The germline gives CDR1 MGHRA, CDR2 YSYEKL. The CDR3 is made up of 14 amino acids. Unmatched junction bases numbered 6, after V lost 5 bases and J lost 4 bases. The CDR3 region has the DNA TGCGCCAGCAGCTGGGGGGGATCGGCAGATACGCAGTATTTT. Amino acids: CASSWGGSADTQYF.

In this sample, this clone turned up once. The chain carries TRBV5-1 and TRBJ2-1; 10 nucleotides align to TRBD2. V gave up 2 bases and J gave up 7 bases; unmatched junction bases: 6. The germline V gene has CDR1 SGHRS and CDR2 YFSETQ. The length of the CDR3 is 15 residues. CDR3 coding DNA: TGCGCCAGCAGCTTTAAACTAGCGGGGAGTAATGAGCAGTTCTTC. This codes for CASSFKLAGSNEQFF.

The CDR3 nucleotides read TGCGCCAGCAGCCAAGTTCAGGGGACCTACGAGCAGTACTTC. It is translated as CASSQVQGTYEQYF. The rearrangement joins TRBV4-1 to TRBJ2-7, with D tentatively TRBD1 (6 bases). Trimming took 1 base from V and 2 from J, leaving 9 bases between them. This CDR3 has 14 residues. Germline CDR1 is MGHRA and CDR2 is YSYEKL.

V and J are TRBV5-6 and TRBJ1-4, with 9 bases identical to TRBD1. The CDR3 covers 14 residues. Germline values: CDR1 SGHDT, CDR2 YYEEEE. The trim removed 3 bases at V and 7 bases at J, leaving 4 bases unmatched. CDR3 amino acids: CASSSGQGSEKLFF. The CDR3 nucleotides read TGTGCCAGCAGCTCAGGACAGGGGAGTGAAAAACTGTTTTTT. The variable domain in full, completed from reference TRBV5-6 and TRBJ1-4, reads DAGVTQSPTHLIKTRGQQVTLRCSPKSGHDTVSWYQQALGQGPQFIFQYYEEEERQRGNFPDRFSGHQFPNYSSELNVNALLLGDSALYLCASSSGQGSEKLFFGSGTQLSVL.